This T cell receptor (beta chain) emerged from a study of CD8 T cells in ankylosing spondylitis. Study-level results: Fewer than ten highly homologous variants made up a TCR beta motif that seemed to typify ankylosing spondylitis blood. Significant enrichment of disease-linked clones was reportedly seen in matched ankylosing spondylitis synovial fluid.

TCRdb processed the 5' RACE reads anew with MiXCR; each CDR3 protein has one entry. The repertoire holds some 840,000 distinct CDR3 sequences, with roughly 10% as singletons. CDR1 and CDR2 (germline): MNHEY, SVGAGI. The CDR3 is 15 residues long. V gave up 4 bases and J gave up 3 bases, with 13 bases separating them. This clonotype was picked up many times. Antigen unknown. Sequenced material: blood, either unsorted or a sorted T cell fraction (not recorded which). The receptor's source is a male donor with ankylosing spondylitis. V is TRBV6-5 and J is TRBJ2-4; D not certain. CDR3 region: CASSWSLMVKNIQYF. The CDR3 DNA is TGTGCCAGCAGTTGGTCCCTGATGGTCAAAAACATTCAGTACTTC.